The 18 T cell receptor beta chains reported below all come from one sample, sequenced in a study of blood T cell repertoires in COVID-19. The method was immunoSEQ multiplex PCR; TCRdb's version includes in-frame clones alone and lacks a portion of them. The table lists approximately 350,000 clones, about 89% of them singletons. Material for sequencing was peripheral blood. All receptors come from a man in his forties with acute or convalescent COVID-19.

V gene TRBV7-2 combines with J gene TRBJ2-7; TRBD2 matches at 10 bases. Germline V gene sequence: CDR1 SGHTA, CDR2 FQGNSA. The CDR3 extends over 14 amino acids. With 3 bases clipped from V and 6 bases from J, the junction kept 5 bases outside the gene matches. Here the CDR3 reads CASSLLAGVSEQYF. CDR3 nucleotides: TGTGCCAGCAGCTTGCTAGCGGGGGTCAGCGAGCAGTACTTC.

The chain has TRBV18 and TRBJ2-1; 7 bases map to TRBD2. The CDR3 consists of 17 residues. Germline values: CDR1 KGHSH, CDR2 LQKENI. V lost 6 bases to trimming and J lost 1 base; unmatched junction nucleotides: 12. CDR3 loop: CASSISLSGVSYNEQFF. CDR3 DNA: TGTGCCAGCTCTATATCCCTCAGCGGGGTGTCCTACAATGAGCAGTTCTTC.

This chain connects TRBV4-2 to TRBJ2-1, with TRBD2 matching 12 bases. Per germline, CDR1 LGHNA and CDR2 YNFKEQ. The length of the CDR3 is 16 residues. Trimming took 4 bases from V and 6 from J; bases not matched to a gene: 7. The CDR3 bases are TGTGCCAGCAGCCTGACTAGCGGGAGAACAGGCAATGAGCAGTTCTTC. Translation: CASSLTSGRTGNEQFF.

The chain employs TRBV11-1 and TRBJ2-1; 9 bases are shared with TRBD1. This CDR3 is 16 amino acids long. The V gene end was trimmed by 1 base and the J gene end by 5 bases; junction bases not matched to a gene: 6. From germline, CDR1 is SGHAT and CDR2 FQDESV (reference sequence). This CDR3 is CASSLVGQGRDNEQFF. CDR3 nucleotides: TGTGCCAGCAGCTTAGTAGGACAGGGGCGCGACAATGAGCAGTTCTTC.

The chain joins TRBV10-3 to TRBJ1-5; no firm D call. There are 15 residues in the CDR3. Germline V CDR1 and CDR2: ENHRY, SYGVKD. V lost 4 bases and J lost 6, with 16 bases in between. CDR3 loop: CAISVGGPVGQPQHF. In DNA, the CDR3 is TGTGCCATCAGTGTTGGAGGGCCAGTCGGTCAGCCCCAGCATTTT.

A word on this clone: A junction boundary mismatches the germline segment, possibly from a read error. The chain is built from TRBV28 and TRBJ1-2; 8 nucleotides align to TRBD1. Per the germline V gene, CDR1 is MDHEN and CDR2 is SYDVKM. CDR3 size: 15 residues. This CDR3 reads CASSQRRTGRYVYTF. CDR3 sequence (DNA): TGTGCCAGCAGTCAAAGAAGGACAGGGCGTTATGTCTACACCTTC.

The chain has TRBV30 and TRBJ1-2, with D tentatively TRBD1 (6 bases). This CDR3 contains 14 residues. Germline values: CDR1 GTSNPN, CDR2 SVGIG (reference sequence). The germline V and J ends were trimmed by 3 bases and 5 bases, with 16 bases remaining between them. As DNA, the CDR3 is TGTGCCTGGAGGCGTGGGGGGGGCGAGTATGGCTACACCTTC. Protein product: CAWRRGGGEYGYTF.

The V call is TRBV9, the J call TRBJ1-1, with D uncertain. CDR3 size: 14 residues. Trimming shortened V by 4 bases and J by 0 bases, and 10 bases separated the two germline ends. Germline V lookup: CDR1 SGDLS, CDR2 YYNGEE. The CDR3 DNA reads as TGTGCCAGCAGCCGAGGTGATATGAACACTGAAGCTTTCTTT. It translates to CASSRGDMNTEAFF.

V and J are TRBV7-9 and TRBJ2-7, with TRBD2 identical over 7 bases. Unmatched junction bases numbered 12, after V lost 5 bases and J lost 5 bases. The CDR3 totals 15 residues. CDR1 SEHNR and CDR2 FQNEAQ come from the germline V gene (reference sequence). The CDR3 nucleotides are TGTGCCAGCAGCCCGGGGGAGGGGCGACGGAACGAGCAGTACTTC. Its translation: CASSPGEGRRNEQYF. Full variable domain (remainder filled in from reference TRBV7-9 and TRBJ2-7): DTGVSQNPRHKITKRGQNVTFRCDPISEHNRLYWYRQTLGQGPEFLTYFQNEAQLEKSRLLSDRFSAERPKGSFSTLEIQRTEQGDSAMYLCASSPGEGRRNEQYFGPGTRLTVT.

This chain joins TRBV7-2 and TRBJ2-2, with 7 bases that match TRBD2. The CDR3 totals 16 residues. In germline, CDR1 is SGHTA, CDR2 FQGNSA. With V trimmed by 2 bases and J by 5 bases, 8 bases remained unmatched. Here the CDR3 DNA reads TGTGCCAGCAGCTTACAGGGCGGGGGAATTACCGGGGAGCTGTTTTTT. The encoded protein is CASSLQGGGITGELFF.

The chain carries TRBV7-6 and TRBJ1-5; possibly TRBD1 for D (5 bases). V lost 1 base and J 1 base, leaving 23 bases between the germline ends. Germline V gene data show CDR1 as SGHVS and CDR2 as FNYEAQ. This CDR3 is built from 20 residues. The CDR3 spells CASSLELVGLGEESNQPQHF. DNA of the CDR3: TGTGCCAGCAGCTTAGAGTTGGTAGGGTTGGGGGAGGAAAGCAATCAGCCCCAGCATTTT.

The chain links TRBV10-3 to TRBJ2-7; 8 bases line up with TRBD1. The CDR3 is 15 residues long. The ends lost 4 bases at V and 2 bases at J; junction bases unmatched: 7. CDR1 is ENHRY, CDR2 SYGVKD, per germline. This CDR3 reads CAISGGTGSPYEQYF. DNA of the CDR3: TGTGCCATCAGTGGGGGGACAGGATCCCCCTACGAGCAGTACTTC.

The rearrangement uses TRBV11-3 and TRBJ1-1; no definite D call. Germline CDR1 is SGHNT and CDR2 is YENEEA. There are 13 residues in the CDR3. Trimming left V 5 bases short and J 3 bases short, with 10 bases between. The CDR3 region has the DNA TGTGCCAGCAGCATGGACGGGGACACTGAAGCTTTCTTT. This encodes CASSMDGDTEAFF.

Only one count was recorded for this clone. This chain links TRBV12-5 with TRBJ1-5; the D is unclear. CDR3 length: 12 residues. V lost 1 base, J lost 9 bases, and 7 bases lay in between. Germline V CDR1 and CDR2: LGHNT, FRNRAP. CDR3 coding DNA: TGTGCTAGTGGTTTGGGGGCCGGGCCCCAGCATTTT. Encoded protein: CASGLGAGPQHF.

This chain joins TRBV18 and TRBJ1-2; D not certain. CDR3 length: 18 amino acids. CDR1 is KGHSH, CDR2 LQKENI, per germline. Trimming removed 0 bases at V and 8 bases at J, with 25 bases between. The CDR3 here is CASSPPELTTEDYGGYTF. The CDR3 DNA reads as TGTGCCAGCTCACCACCGGAACTGACCACTGAGGACTACGGGGGCTACACCTTC.

The chain couples TRBV3-1 (or the pseudogene TRBV3-2) to TRBJ2-7; 10 bases map to TRBD2. Germline CDR1 LGHDT, CDR2 YNNKEL (reference sequence). V lost 4 bases to trimming and J lost 5 bases; unmatched junction nucleotides: 11. The CDR3 covers 16 residues. The CDR3 DNA sequence: TGTGCCAGCAGCCCCGTCGATAGCGGGGGGAAAGACGAGCAGTACTTC. Encoded protein: CASSPVDSGGKDEQYF.

In this sample, this clone turned up once. The rearrangement joins TRBV4-1 to TRBJ1-3; D gene ambiguous. Per the germline V gene, CDR1 is MGHRA and CDR2 is YSYEKL. The CDR3 has 15 residues. Trimming removed 4 bases from V and 4 bases from J, with 14 bases in between. DNA for the CDR3: TGCGCCAGCAGCCCCCCTAGCTGGAGAGGAAACACCATATATTTT. This codes for CASSPPSWRGNTIYF.

This sequence joins TRBV9 and TRBJ2-1, with 8 bases fitting TRBD2. Germline values: CDR1 SGDLS, CDR2 YYNGEE. Trimming removed 3 bases from V and 9 bases from J; junction bases left unmatched: 2. CDR3 size: 12 residues. CDR3 in amino acids: CASSGGRSEQFF. CDR3 nucleotides: TGTGCCAGCAGCGGCGGGAGGAGTGAGCAGTTCTTC.